This T cell receptor (beta chain) was obtained from a study of T cell responses to AZD1222 COVID-19 vaccine (TCRdb year 2021). With regard to the full study: A total of over 230 trial participants underwent TCR sequencing, of whom approximately 210 received two doses of AZD1222 and around 26 received two doses of the MenACWY control vaccine. Trial participants were enrolled into age subgroups of 18-55, 56-69 and 70-plus years, which contained around 140, 26 and 57 TCR-sequenced participants, respectively. Results the study describes overall, beyond this receptor: Conclusions about previously exposed vaccinees were limited because only a handful of AZD1222 recipients were SARS-CoV-2 seropositive at baseline. Because no day 14 peak-response samples were available, repertoires were characterized only after the peak T cell response. A significant rise in spike-specific TCR breadth and depth was observed after two AZD1222 doses relative to day 0 and relative to MenACWY recipients. The vaccine-associated CD4 TCRs covered the entire spike protein, and the dominant responses fell in regions 160-218 and 743-854. The 56-69-year group was small, and its depth increase did not reach significance, likely because of low power. Participants were mostly white British, with more females than males. The authors suggested clonal diversity may have been underestimated. Reportedly, almost half of the unique spike-specific TCRs recognized epitopes lying outside the regions that are mutated in the B.1.351 and B.1.1.7 variants.

The CDR3 regions of human TCRbeta chains were subjected to immunosequencing. As for the authors' bioinformatics: TCRs in the repertoires were compared against a reference library of SARS-CoV-2-specific TCRs that had been generated with the MIRA antigen-specificity platform. Breadth was defined as the fraction of unique TCRs that were SARS-CoV-2-associated, and depth was defined as the fraction of total T cells that were SARS-CoV-2-associated. Using the MIRA data, every spike-specific TCR was mapped to the spike region that the TCR reacted to and assigned to either a CD4 or a CD8 class. Log10-transformed breadth and depth values were compared by one-way ANOVA with Sidak's multiple comparisons tests. TCRdb carries this immuneACCESS record with in-frame sequences only. Its versions omit some clonotypes, under half of them owing to an unresolved V gene in the studies checked, with the rest unexplained. V, J and clone size are taken as reported in that table, and D and trimming were inferred from the DNA itself. This sample lists 150,000 or so clones; about 92% were detected once. In total, the top ten clones hold roughly 3.6% of the sample.

Read against the paper, the sample's time point label means: about 28 days (+/-7) after the second vaccine dose. AZD1222 recipients given second doses at about 4 weeks or at about 12 weeks were pooled, since spike-specific TCR depth and breadth were not found to differ between the two schedules. Vaccinee samples were obtained from the UK trials COV001 and COV002, which included a single-blind randomized controlled phase 2/3 trial of AZD1222 (ChAdOx1 nCoV-19) in healthy adults. Trial participant PBMC samples were collected at day 0 and day 28 after the second dose for TCRbeta chain sequencing. From cysteine to phenylalanine, the CDR3 is 13 amino acids long. Left in the record is the CDR3 DNA by itself, 39 bases read in frame from the first base. Trimming at the junction amounts to 2 bases on V and 3 bases on J, and the germline ends lie 7 bases apart. CDR1 and CDR2 (SNHLY, FYNNEI) derive from the germline V gene.

This clone was seen just once. Its antigen target is currently unknown. No clone much larger than this one lies a single base away; base qualities are absent. The sequence joins TRBV2 to TRBJ1-2; no confident D gene assignment can be made. The TCR comes from an adult who received the AZD1222 COVID-19 vaccine. The sample consisted of peripheral blood, taken 28 days after the second AZD1222 dose. The DNA sequence follows: TGTGCCAGCAGTGAAAGCGGGGACTATGGCTACACCTTC. The encoded protein is CASSESGDYGYTF.